Below are 30 T cell receptor beta chains sequenced from a single sample in a study of molecular identifiers for immune sequencing clone quantification. TCRdb re-called the PCR reads through MiXCR, storing one row per CDR3 protein. The table has roughly 630,000 distinct CDR3 sequences, about 25% seen once. The specimen was naive CD8+ T cells from blood, with Jurkat cell RNA spiked in. Subset defined: FACS-sorted CD8+CD4-CCR7+CD45RA+ naive T cells. The receptors originated from a human donor in good health. Some libraries in this study had Jurkat cell RNA spiked in.

V usage is TRBV7-9 and J usage is TRBJ2-1, with 8 bases that match TRBD2. V lost 4 bases and J lost 2; bases outside the gene matches: 7. The CDR3 is 16 amino acids. Germline assignment: CDR1 SEHNR and CDR2 FQNEAQ (reference sequence). The CDR3 loop is CASSSPPSGPYNEQFF. The CDR3 DNA is TGTGCCAGCAGCTCCCCGCCTAGCGGGCCCTACAATGAGCAGTTCTTC.

Only a few counts were recorded for this clonotype. The chain couples TRBV4-3 to TRBJ2-3, with 8 positions matching TRBD2. J was trimmed by 3 bases and V by 0 bases; bases with no gene match: 8. CDR1 and CDR2 from the germline V gene are LGHNA and YSLEER. The CDR3 is 17 amino acids. The CDR3 nucleotides are TGCGCCAGCAGCCAAGATAACGGGGGGGCCGGGACAGATACGCAGTATTTT. Its translation: CASSQDNGGAGTDTQYF.

The chain uses TRBV4-3 and TRBJ1-2; TRBD1 might be the D (5 bases). Trimming cost V 4 bases and J 1 base, with 10 bases left between them. Germline assignment: CDR1 LGHNA and CDR2 YSLEER. The CDR3 extends over 14 amino acids. The CDR3, as DNA: TGCGCCAGCAGCCCTCAGACAGATAACTATGGCTACACCTTC. This codes for CASSPQTDNYGYTF.

The table lists this clonotype with a few counts. The CDR3 here is CASGSAGTPGDYGYTF. CDR3 sequence (DNA): TGTGCCAGCGGAAGTGCAGGGACTCCCGGGGACTATGGCTACACCTTC. The genes are TRBV6-2 or TRBV6-3 and TRBJ1-2; a weak D match, TRBD1 (5 bases). V shed 8 bases and J shed 3 bases, with 22 bases lying between them. Germline CDR1 reads MNHEY; CDR2 reads SVGEGT. This CDR3 comprises 16 residues.

This clonotype has ten or more counts. The J gene is TRBJ2-7, the V gene TRBV6-1, with 8 positions matching TRBD1. In germline, CDR1 is MNHNS, CDR2 SASEGT. CDR3 length equals 13 residues. The V gene end was trimmed by 4 bases and the J gene end by 5 bases; junction bases not matched to a gene: 4. The CDR3 here is CASSGQGIDEQYF. DNA for the CDR3: TGTGCCAGCAGTGGACAGGGGATCGACGAGCAGTACTTC.

The CDR3 DNA reads TGTGCCAGCAGCTCCTACCTGGGCACAGATACGCAGTATTTT. Encoded protein: CASSSYLGTDTQYF. V usage is TRBV7-3 and J usage is TRBJ2-3; D gene unclear. CDR3 length: 14 amino acids. Per germline, CDR1 SGHTA and CDR2 FQGTGA. Trimming cost V 4 bases and J 1 base, with 9 bases left between them.

Regarding this clonotype: At one boundary the junction diverges from the germline segment, which might be a read error. The rearrangement links TRBV7-9 to TRBJ2-1, with D uncertain. Germline V gives CDR1 SEHNR, CDR2 FQNEAQ (reference sequence). This CDR3 is 12 amino acids long. The CDR3 DNA is TGTGCCAGCAGCTTAGGGTCTCATGAGCAGTGCTTC. This encodes CASSLGSHEQCF.

This clonotype has ten or more counts. The chain recombines TRBV7-9 with TRBJ2-7, with D unresolved. Looked up from germline, CDR1 is SEHNR and CDR2 is FQNEAQ (reference sequence). There are 14 residues in the CDR3. V lost 5 bases, J lost 2 bases, and 13 bases lay in between. CDR3 residues: CASSDALLAYEQYF. CDR3 nucleotides: TGTGCCAGCAGCGACGCCTTACTTGCCTACGAGCAGTACTTC. The whole variable domain, filled in from reference TRBV7-9 and TRBJ2-7, reads DTGVSQNPRHKITKRGQNVTFRCDPISEHNRLYWYRQTLGQGPEFLTYFQNEAQLEKSRLLSDRFSAERPKGSFSTLEIQRTEQGDSAMYLCASSDALLAYEQYFGPGTRLTVT.

V and J are TRBV6-1 and TRBJ1-2; no reliable D call. V gave up 8 bases and J gave up 4 bases, with 17 bases separating them. Germline loops: CDR1 MNHNS, CDR2 SASEGT. The CDR3 sequence is 14 residues long. DNA for the CDR3: TGTGCCAGCGGCAATTGGCCCCACCTCTATGGCTACACCTTC. It encodes CASGNWPHLYGYTF.

V usage is TRBV3-1 and J usage is TRBJ2-3; D unresolved. The ends were cut back, 2 bases at V and 6 bases at J, with 12 bases in the middle. This CDR3 has 14 amino acids. Germline V gene lookup returns CDR1 LGHDT and CDR2 YNNKEL (reference sequence). The CDR3 reads CASSQPSTWDTQYF. The CDR3 DNA follows: TGTGCCAGCAGCCAACCCTCCACCTGGGATACGCAGTATTTT.

The sample holds a few counts of this clonotype. The rearrangement links TRBV6-5 to TRBJ2-7; tentatively, D is TRBD1 (6 bases). The V gene's germline CDR1 is MNHEY and CDR2 SVGAGI. Trimming left V 6 bases short and J 7 bases short, with 13 bases between. The CDR3 is 12 amino acids. The CDR3 coding sequence is TGTGCCAGCAGCCCCACAGGGAAAGAGCAGTACTTC. It encodes CASSPTGKEQYF.

Comment on this clonotype: The conserved final phenylalanine or tryptophan is absent from the CDR3, which likely points to a read error. The rearrangement joins TRBV20-1 to TRBJ2-7, with D possibly being TRBD2 (6 bases). The V and J ends lost 6 bases and 7 bases respectively, with 19 bases between them. Per the germline V gene, CDR1 is DFQATT and CDR2 is SNEGSKA (reference sequence). The CDR3 covers 13 residues. CDR3 region: CSANHAGPPEQYS. DNA for the CDR3: TGCAGTGCCAACCACGCGGGGCCCCCGGAGCAGTACTCC.

The sample holds many counts of this clonotype. In DNA form, the CDR3 reads TGTGCCAGCAGCCCCATACCCACAGATACGCAGTATTTT. Its protein is CASSPIPTDTQYF. The gene calls are TRBV7-2 and TRBJ2-3; D is unclear. V lost 5 bases to trimming and J lost 2 bases, with 8 bases between them. Germline V CDR1 and CDR2: SGHTA, FQGNSA. This CDR3 contains 13 residues.

This clonotype was observed many times. The V gene is TRBV12-3 or TRBV12-4, the J gene TRBJ2-3; 10 bases line up with TRBD2. The CDR3 has 16 residues. V shed 1 base and J 4 bases; nucleotides not matched to a gene: 5. The CDR3 nucleotides are TGTGCCAGCAGTTTAGTGCTAGCGGGAGATCCAGATACGCAGTATTTT. This encodes CASSLVLAGDPDTQYF.

This clonotype was counted between two and nine times. The gene calls are TRBV15 and TRBJ2-7; D might be TRBD2 (6 bases). Germline CDR1 LNHNV, CDR2 YYDKDF (reference sequence). CDR3 length: 14 amino acids. Trimming pared 5 bases from V and 4 bases from J, leaving 15 bases between. CDR3 bases: TGTGCCACCAGCCCGCGGGAACGGGCGTACGAGCAGTACTTC. Translation: CATSPRERAYEQYF.

This clonotype was counted once. The V and J genes are TRBV18 and TRBJ2-2, with unresolved D. The CDR3 covers 17 residues. Germline loops: CDR1 KGHSH, CDR2 LQKENI. V was trimmed by 4 bases and J by 3 bases, leaving 18 bases between them. CDR3 in amino acids: CASSLFGIGVDTGELFF. As DNA, the CDR3 is TGTGCCAGCTCACTATTCGGAATCGGAGTCGACACCGGGGAGCTGTTTTTT. The entire variable domain, with the rest obtained from reference TRBV18 and TRBJ2-2, is as follows: NAGVMQNPRHLVRRRGQEARLRCSPMKGHSHVYWYRQLPEEGLKFMVYLQKENIIDESGMPKERFSAEFPKEGPSILRIQQVVRGDSAAYFCASSLFGIGVDTGELFFGEGSRLTVL.

In regard to this clonotype: Since a much larger clone is just one base distant, this may be a read error. Lacking the conserved final phenylalanine or tryptophan, this CDR3 likely reflects a read error. V gene TRBV4-3 combines with J gene TRBJ2-3, with 7 bases lining up with TRBD2. The CDR3 is 13 residues long. The V gene end was trimmed by 4 bases and the J gene end by 6 bases; junction bases not matched to a gene: 4. Germline V lookup: CDR1 LGHNA, CDR2 YSLEER. CDR3: CASSPTSYDTQYY. DNA of the CDR3: TGCGCCAGCAGCCCGACTAGCTACGATACGCAGTATTAT.

A remark on this clonotype: A much larger clone lies a single base off, so this may be a read error. This chain joins TRBV9 and TRBJ1-6; D remains ambiguous. The CDR3 covers 13 residues. CDR1 is SGDLS and CDR2 is YYNGEE in the germline V gene. Trimming took off 1 base at V and 7 bases at J, with 6 bases between the two ends. The CDR3 sequence is CASSVSDNSPLHF. CDR3 nucleotide sequence: TGTGCCAGCAGCGTAAGTGACAATTCACCCCTCCACTTT.

The CDR3 DNA reads as TGCAGTGCTAGGGGCAGGGGAGGAGGTTCTACGCAGTATTTT. This codes for CSARGRGGGSTQYF. The rearrangement joins TRBV20-1 to TRBJ2-3; D may match TRBD1 or TRBD2 (6 bases each). Trimming took off 3 bases at V and 8 bases at J, with 18 bases between the two ends. The CDR3 spans 14 residues. The germline gives CDR1 DFQATT, CDR2 SNEGSKA (reference sequence).

On this clonotype itself: It may be a read error: a sequence one base away is much more abundant. V and J are TRBV7-2 and TRBJ2-3, with D perhaps TRBD2 (5 bases). The CDR3 is 16 amino acids. Germline V CDR1 and CDR2: SGHTA, FQGNSA. CDR3 residues: CASSLAGWEYTATQYF. The CDR3 DNA reads as TGTGCCAGCAGCTTAGCGGGGTGGGAGTACACAGCTACGCAGTATTTT. Full variable domain (remainder filled in from reference TRBV7-2 and TRBJ2-3): GAGVSQSPSNKVTEKGKDVELRCDPISGHTALYWYRQSLGQGLEFLIYFQGNSAPDKSGLPSDRFSAERTGGSVSTLTIQRTQQEDSAVYLCASSLAGWEYTATQYFGPGTRLTVL.

The chain has TRBV14 and TRBJ2-1; 8 bases match TRBD2. V gave up 1 base and J gave up 8 bases; unmatched junction bases: 13. Germline CDR1 reads SGHDN; CDR2 reads FVKESK. CDR3 length: 17 amino acids. The CDR3, as DNA: TGTGCCAGCAGCCAAGTGCCAGCGGGAGATCTGTTCGATGAGCAGTTCTTC. It is translated as CASSQVPAGDLFDEQFF.

The sample holds a few counts of this clonotype. At one end the junction does not follow the germline gene, possibly because of a read error. The chain recombines TRBV6-2 or TRBV6-3 with TRBJ2-3, with TRBD1 identical over 7 bases. The length of the CDR3 is 16 residues. CDR1 MNHEY and CDR2 SVGEGT come from the germline V gene. CDR3 region: CAGSAAGDRLSDTQYF. The CDR3 DNA follows: TGTGCCGGCAGTGCCGCCGGGGACAGATTATCTGATACGCAGTATTTT.

This clonotype was observed many times. The CDR3 sequence is CASSLEGASVTTDTQYF. Written as DNA, the CDR3 is TGTGCCAGCAGCTTAGAGGGGGCTAGCGTTACCACAGATACGCAGTATTTT. The V call is TRBV7-9, the J call TRBJ2-3; D is perhaps TRBD1 (7 bases). Germline assignment: CDR1 SEHNR and CDR2 FQNEAQ (reference sequence). The CDR3 totals 17 residues. V was pared by 1 base and J by 2 bases, with 16 bases between.

The CDR3 sequence: CASSVGEGAIPYNSPLHF. CDR3 coding DNA: TGTGCCAGCAGCGTAGGTGAGGGGGCGATCCCCTATAATTCACCCCTCCACTTT. The V call is TRBV9, the J call TRBJ1-6; 7 nucleotides align to TRBD1. Germline-derived CDR1 and CDR2 are SGDLS and YYNGEE. The CDR3 is made up of 18 amino acids. V lost 0 bases, J lost 2 bases, and 8 bases stayed unmatched.

Points on this clonotype: A much larger clone lies one base from this, so it may be a read error. The chain carries TRBV20-1 and TRBJ2-3; no clear D. Germline V lookup: CDR1 DFQATT, CDR2 SNEGSKA (reference sequence). The CDR3 totals 13 residues. The CDR3 coding sequence is TGCAGTGCTAGAGGGCCCCTTCCAGATACGCAGTGTTTT. Protein product: CSARGPLPDTQCF.

There are a few counts of this clonotype. The junction differs from germline at one of its ends, possibly a read error. This sequence joins TRBV7-7 and TRBJ2-1, with D tentatively TRBD2 (6 bases). The CDR3 has 15 amino acids. In germline, CDR1 is SSHAT, CDR2 FNYEAQ (reference sequence). The CDR3 bases are TGTGCTAGCAGCATCGGGGGAGCCCTGGGTAATGAGCAGTTCTTC. Amino acids: CASSIGGALGNEQFF.

This clonotype was picked up many times. The V call is TRBV7-9, the J call TRBJ2-2; no clear D. V lost 3 bases and J lost 4, with 12 bases in between. The CDR3 sequence is 15 residues long. Germline values: CDR1 SEHNR, CDR2 FQNEAQ (reference sequence). The CDR3 loop reads CASSFLVGSTGELFF. The CDR3 DNA follows: TGTGCCAGCAGCTTCCTTGTAGGGTCCACCGGGGAGCTGTTTTTT. The whole variable domain, filled in from reference TRBV7-9 and TRBJ2-2, reads DTGVSQNPRHKITKRGQNVTFRCDPISEHNRLYWYRQTLGQGPEFLTYFQNEAQLEKSRLLSDRFSAERPKGSFSTLEIQRTEQGDSAMYLCASSFLVGSTGELFFGEGSRLTVL.

Turning to this clonotype: A read error may explain this, as a much larger clone is one base away. The chain links TRBV29-1 to TRBJ1-2; TRBD1 matches 7 bases. The germline CDR1 and CDR2 sequences are SQVTM and ANQGSEA. This CDR3 has 15 residues. Trimming cost V 3 bases and J 4 bases; bases outside gene matches: 11. CDR3 protein: CSVDKGGQPFYGYTF. The DNA of the CDR3 is TGCAGCGTTGACAAGGGGGGACAGCCCTTCTATGGCTACACCTTC.

This clonotype occurred once. The chain recombines TRBV3-1 with TRBJ2-7; TRBD1 agrees at 9 bases. In germline, CDR1 is LGHDT, CDR2 YNNKEL (reference sequence). Germline trimming cut 2 bases from V and 5 bases from J; bases unmatched to any gene: 10. The CDR3 is 16 residues long. DNA for the CDR3: TGTGCCAGCAGCCAAACTCCGGGACAGGGCGACAACGAGCAGTACTTC. Translated: CASSQTPGQGDNEQYF.

This clonotype has a handful of counts. The gene calls are TRBV30 and TRBJ1-2; possible D gene TRBD1, 5 bases. The CDR3 totals 14 residues. Germline assignment: CDR1 GTSNPN and CDR2 SVGIG (reference sequence). V was pared by 3 bases and J by 5 bases, with 16 bases between. The CDR3 protein is CAWRGLTAEYGYTF. CDR3 bases: TGTGCCTGGAGGGGCCTGACAGCGGAGTATGGCTACACCTTC.